This T cell receptor beta chain was sequenced during a study of cytomegalovirus exposure and HLA in healthy donors. Study results and caveats: TCR beta V segments were, for the most part, productive about 87% or about 30% of the time in an earlier analysis.

To note about this clone: Antigen specificity is unknown.

PCR involved 60 Vbeta and 13 Jbeta primers. The method was immunoSEQ multiplex PCR; TCRdb's version includes in-frame clones alone and lacks a portion of them. The sample contains 35,000 to 45,000 clones, 75% to 85% of which appear only once. CDR1 is MGHRA and CDR2 is YSYEKL in the germline V gene. Trimming pared 1 base from V and 6 bases from J, leaving 16 bases between. The CDR3 spans 16 residues. The chain carries TRBV4-1 and TRBJ2-1; the D is unclear. The TCR originated in a woman aged 40 to 50 in good health and CMV-seronegative. The source material was PBMCs. CDR3 protein: CASSQAGGKLGNEQFF. The CDR3 DNA reads TGCGCCAGCAGCCAAGCTGGTGGCAAGCTAGGCAATGAGCAGTTCTTC.